The clone carrying this T cell receptor beta chain has a single count. Its antigen remains unidentified. Assay used: immunoSEQ multiplex PCR; TCRdb lists only in-frame clones, some missing. The table shows approximately 100,000 clones, with 75% to 95% occurring only once. Peripheral blood came from all dose cohorts at three timepoints. This entry comes from a study of OX40 agonist ivuxolimab in advanced cancers. Looking at the study overall: Each patient was given ivuxolimab into a vein every 2 weeks, at 0.01 to 10 mg/kg. A male proportion of about 80% was recorded, with mean age about 60 years and range roughly 23 to 79.

Study-level findings and limits: CD8+ T cells (on average) carried more expanded clones than CD4+ T cells.

With V trimmed by 6 bases and J by 6 bases, 10 bases remained unmatched. From germline, CDR1 is MNHNS and CDR2 SASEGT. The CDR3 has 14 residues. Material: CD4+ or CD8+ T cells sorted from blood, obtained in a trial of the OX40 agonist ivuxolimab. The J gene is TRBJ1-1, the V gene TRBV6-1, with 7 bases lining up with TRBD1. The receptor was derived from an adult with an advanced solid tumor such as melanoma, head and neck, liver or kidney cancer. The CDR3 loop reads CASRTSTGMAEAFF. The DNA of the CDR3 is TGTGCCAGCAGGACATCGACAGGGATGGCTGAAGCTTTCTTT.